The T cell receptor beta chain described here comes from a study of blood T cell repertoires in COVID-19 (dated by TCRdb to about 2020). Notes on the research overall: Samples covering the acute and convalescent phases of COVID-19 were provided by collaborators in the United States, Italy and Spain. The prospective study material was composed of cDNA or gDNA derived from T cells, B-cell-depleted T cells, or PBMCs. Subjects who had been exposed to COVID-19, were actively infected with it, or had recovered from it provided the deeply sampled blood TCRbeta repertoires that made up the dataset. The repertoires were made available in a free public database intended to serve as a resource for research on the immune response to SARS-CoV-2. Samples were obtained from the ongoing ImmuneRACE study (first 160 participants) and from about 1,300 subjects provided by 6 global collaborators. Nearly every sample came with metadata listing a de-identified subject ID, COVID-19 status, age in years and sex. HLA class I and class II types, where available, came from metadata supplied by the sample provider rather than from assay-based typing. On the study overall, not on this receptor specifically: The quantity of clinical and demographic metadata differed by source and by participant and was supplied without curation.

The immunoSEQ Assay, a bias-controlled multiplex PCR, was used to amplify TCRbeta CDR3 regions from genomic DNA. In the paper's pipeline: The number of nucleated cells in each sample was estimated from the amplification of reference gene primers within the assay. To quantify the absolute abundance of each unique TCRbeta CDR3 rearrangement, sequence reads were collapsed and filtered. For each sample, productive Simpson clonality was calculated as the square root of Simpson's diversity index across productive rearrangements. Entries here come from immuneACCESS through TCRdb and include only in-frame sequences with V and J called. Some clones fail to appear in such tables; in the studies checked, an unresolved V gene covers under half of the shortfall, and the cause of the remainder is unknown. V, J and clone size derive from that table, while D and trimming were established from the DNA sequence. The sample table records approximately 75,000 clones; around 74% of these occur just once. The ten largest clonotypes hold 2.6% of the sample.

Trimming removed 5 bases from V and 5 bases from J; the gene matches leave 7 bases unexplained. Reading the germline V gene (reference sequence) gives CDR1 LNHDA and CDR2 SQIVND. The CDR3 measures 15 amino acids from cysteine to phenylalanine. The sequence is cut down to CDR3 DNA, 45 bases in frame from base 1. This clone came up once. Its specific antigen is unknown. Per-base qualities were not stored, and no clone one base away is much larger. Each collaborating institution followed its own protocols to collect whole blood in K2EDTA tubes. Collaborator samples were shipped for TCRbeta analysis as frozen whole blood, isolated PBMCs, or DNA extracted from either sample type.

Sequencing used peripheral blood. Recombination joined TRBV19 with TRBJ1-4, and TRBD1 aligns with 8 junction nucleotides. This receptor was identified in a human donor with acute or convalescent COVID-19. The donor label of this sample is uncertain. CDR3 reads: CASSLSGTGNEKLFF. The DNA sequence follows: TGTGCCAGTAGTCTATCCGGGACAGGAAATGAAAAACTGTTTTTT.